This TCR beta chain comes out of a study of neurological immune-mediated disorders. Study results and caveats: Among expanded clones, no CDR3 amino acid sequences were shared across subjects, a pattern suggesting private repertoires in all groups.

Germline assignment: CDR1 SEHNR and CDR2 FQNEAQ (reference sequence). Trimming stripped 7 bases from V and 6 bases from J, with 12 bases between. The CDR3 has 12 residues. Synthesis of cDNA was performed by 5'RACE using 10-nucleotide random UMIs. MiXCR, run by TCRdb on the 5' RACE reads, gives a single entry per CDR3 protein. The table includes 15,000 to 20,000 distinct CDR3 sequences, approximately 7.3% detected once. This clonotype is labeled as medium-sized (0.01 to 0.1%). Its antigen is not identified. The sorted libraries were made from approximately 950,000 CD4+ or CD8+ T cells. This clonotype originated in a woman aged 30 to 39 with HTLV-1-associated myelopathy (HAM/TSP). Sequencing was performed on CD8+ T cells from blood. The chain couples TRBV7-9 to TRBJ1-2; D is unclear. The CDR3 here is CASTEGVHGYTF. The CDR3 region has the DNA TGTGCCAGCACCGAGGGAGTACATGGCTACACCTTC.